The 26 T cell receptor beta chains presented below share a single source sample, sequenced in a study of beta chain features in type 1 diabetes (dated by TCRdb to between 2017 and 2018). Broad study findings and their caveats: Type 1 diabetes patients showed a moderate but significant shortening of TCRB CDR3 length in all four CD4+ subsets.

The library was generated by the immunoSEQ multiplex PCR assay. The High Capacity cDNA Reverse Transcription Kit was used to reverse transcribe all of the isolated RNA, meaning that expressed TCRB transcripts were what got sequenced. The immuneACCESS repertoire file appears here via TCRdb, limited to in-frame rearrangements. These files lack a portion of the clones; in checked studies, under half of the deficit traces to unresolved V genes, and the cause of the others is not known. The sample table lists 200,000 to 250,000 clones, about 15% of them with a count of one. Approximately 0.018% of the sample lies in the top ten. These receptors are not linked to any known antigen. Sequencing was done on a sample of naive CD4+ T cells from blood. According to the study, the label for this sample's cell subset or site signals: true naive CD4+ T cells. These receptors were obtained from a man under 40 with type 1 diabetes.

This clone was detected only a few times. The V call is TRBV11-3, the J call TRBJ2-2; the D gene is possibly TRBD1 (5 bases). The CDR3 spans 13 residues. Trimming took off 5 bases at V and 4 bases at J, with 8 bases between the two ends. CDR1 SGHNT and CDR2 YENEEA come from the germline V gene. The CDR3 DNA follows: TGTGCCAGCAGCCGCGACAGCACCGGGGAGCTGTTTTTT. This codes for CASSRDSTGELFF.

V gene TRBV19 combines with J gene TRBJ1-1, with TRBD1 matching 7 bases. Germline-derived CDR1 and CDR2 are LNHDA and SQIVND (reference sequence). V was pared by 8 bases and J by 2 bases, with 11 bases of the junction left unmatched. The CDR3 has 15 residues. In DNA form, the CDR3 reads TGTGCCAGTGCCCTGGACAGGACAGTCAACACTGAAGCTTTCTTT. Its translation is CASALDRTVNTEAFF.

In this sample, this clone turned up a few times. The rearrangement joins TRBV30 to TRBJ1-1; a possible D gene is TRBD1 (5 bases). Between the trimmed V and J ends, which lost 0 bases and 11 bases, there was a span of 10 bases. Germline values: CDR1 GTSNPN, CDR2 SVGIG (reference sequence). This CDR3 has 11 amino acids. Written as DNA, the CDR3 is TGTGCCTGGAGTGTACATGGGGGGGCTTTCTTT. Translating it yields CAWSVHGGAFF.

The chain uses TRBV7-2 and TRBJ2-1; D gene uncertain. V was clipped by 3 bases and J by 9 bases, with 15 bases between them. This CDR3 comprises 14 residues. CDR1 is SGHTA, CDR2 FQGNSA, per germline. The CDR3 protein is CASSLSRRRREQFF. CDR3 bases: TGTGCCAGCAGCTTGAGCCGGCGGAGACGTGAGCAGTTCTTC.

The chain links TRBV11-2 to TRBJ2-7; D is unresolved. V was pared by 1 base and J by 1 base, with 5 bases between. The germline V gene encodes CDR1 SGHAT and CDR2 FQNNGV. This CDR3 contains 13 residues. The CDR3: CASSLVVSYEQYF. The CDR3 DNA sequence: TGTGCCAGCAGCTTAGTAGTTTCCTACGAGCAGTACTTC.

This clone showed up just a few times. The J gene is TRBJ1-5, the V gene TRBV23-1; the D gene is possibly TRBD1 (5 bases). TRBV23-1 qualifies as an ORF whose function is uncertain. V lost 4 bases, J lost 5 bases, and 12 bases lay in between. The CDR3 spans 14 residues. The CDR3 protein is CASSPLGGDQPQHF. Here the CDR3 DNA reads TGCGCCAGCAGTCCCTTGGGGGGGGATCAGCCCCAGCATTTT.

This chain's CDR3 is CASSLGQALAKNIQYF. The CDR3 DNA reads as TGTGCCAGCAGCTTAGGACAAGCACTAGCCAAAAACATTCAGTACTTC. The V and J genes are TRBV5-6 and TRBJ2-4, with TRBD1 as a possible D gene (5 bases). Germline CDR1 SGHDT, CDR2 YYEEEE. This CDR3 comprises 16 residues. Trimming shortened V by 2 bases and J by 0 bases, and 12 bases separated the two germline ends.

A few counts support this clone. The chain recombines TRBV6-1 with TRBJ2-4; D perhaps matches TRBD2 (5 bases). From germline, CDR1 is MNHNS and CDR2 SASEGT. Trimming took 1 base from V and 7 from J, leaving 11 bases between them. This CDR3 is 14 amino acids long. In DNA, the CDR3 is TGTGCCAGCAGTGAAGGTCCCGGGGAGAACATTCAGTACTTC. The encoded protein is CASSEGPGENIQYF.

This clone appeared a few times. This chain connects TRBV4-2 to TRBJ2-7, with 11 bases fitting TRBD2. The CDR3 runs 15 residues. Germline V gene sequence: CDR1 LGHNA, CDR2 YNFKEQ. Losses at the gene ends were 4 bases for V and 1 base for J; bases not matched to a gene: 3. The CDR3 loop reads CASSRGLAGSYEQYF. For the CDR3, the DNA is TGTGCCAGCAGCCGTGGACTAGCGGGTTCCTACGAGCAGTACTTC.

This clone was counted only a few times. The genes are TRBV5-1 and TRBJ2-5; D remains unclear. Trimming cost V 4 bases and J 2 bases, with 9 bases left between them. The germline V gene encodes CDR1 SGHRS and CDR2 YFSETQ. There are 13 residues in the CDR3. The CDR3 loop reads CASSRGSQETQYF. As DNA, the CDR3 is TGCGCCAGCAGCCGAGGCAGTCAAGAGACCCAGTACTTC.

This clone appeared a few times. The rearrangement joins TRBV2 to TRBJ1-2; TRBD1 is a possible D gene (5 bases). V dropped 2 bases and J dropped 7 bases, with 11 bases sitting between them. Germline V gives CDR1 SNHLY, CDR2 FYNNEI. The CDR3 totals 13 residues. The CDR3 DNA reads TGTGCCAGCAGTGAAAATGGGGGAGGTGGCTACACCTTC. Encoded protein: CASSENGGGGYTF.

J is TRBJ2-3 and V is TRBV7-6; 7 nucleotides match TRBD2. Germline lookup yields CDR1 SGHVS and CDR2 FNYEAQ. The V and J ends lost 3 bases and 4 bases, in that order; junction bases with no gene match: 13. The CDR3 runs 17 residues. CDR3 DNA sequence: TGTGCCAGCAGCTTGAATAGGCGGGAGAAACTCTCAGATACGCAGTATTTT. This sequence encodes CASSLNRREKLSDTQYF.

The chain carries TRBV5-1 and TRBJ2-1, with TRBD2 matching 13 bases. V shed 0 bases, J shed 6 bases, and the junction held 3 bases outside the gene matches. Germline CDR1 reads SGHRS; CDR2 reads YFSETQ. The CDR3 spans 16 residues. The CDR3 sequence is CASSLETSGGVNEQFF. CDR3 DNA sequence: TGCGCCAGCAGCTTGGAAACTAGCGGGGGGGTCAATGAGCAGTTCTTC.

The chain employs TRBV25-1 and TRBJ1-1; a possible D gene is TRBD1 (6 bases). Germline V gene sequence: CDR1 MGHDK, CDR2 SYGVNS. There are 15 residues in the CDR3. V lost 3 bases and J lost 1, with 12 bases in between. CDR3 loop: CASSDPRGSNTEAFF. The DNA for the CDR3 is TGTGCCAGCAGTGACCCGAGGGGGTCGAACACTGAAGCTTTCTTT.

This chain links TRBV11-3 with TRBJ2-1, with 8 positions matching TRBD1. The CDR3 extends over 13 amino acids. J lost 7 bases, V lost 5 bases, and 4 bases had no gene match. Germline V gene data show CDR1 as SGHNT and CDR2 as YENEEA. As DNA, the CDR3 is TGTGCCAGCAGCCCAAACAGGGGGAATGAGCAGTTCTTC. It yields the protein CASSPNRGNEQFF.

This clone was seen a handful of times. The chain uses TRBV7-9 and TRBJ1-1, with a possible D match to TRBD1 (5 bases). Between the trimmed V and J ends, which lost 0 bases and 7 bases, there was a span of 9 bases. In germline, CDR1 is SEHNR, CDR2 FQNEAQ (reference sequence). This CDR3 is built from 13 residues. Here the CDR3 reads CASSLAGGIEAFF. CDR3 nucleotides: TGTGCCAGCAGCTTAGCGGGGGGTATTGAAGCTTTCTTT.

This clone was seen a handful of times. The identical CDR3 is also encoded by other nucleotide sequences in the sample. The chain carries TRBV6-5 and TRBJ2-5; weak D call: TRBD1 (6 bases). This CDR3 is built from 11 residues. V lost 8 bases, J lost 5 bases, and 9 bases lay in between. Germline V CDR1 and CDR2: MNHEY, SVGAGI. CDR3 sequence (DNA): TGTGCCAGCTCGAGGGGGGAGACCCAGTACTTC. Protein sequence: CASSRGETQYF.

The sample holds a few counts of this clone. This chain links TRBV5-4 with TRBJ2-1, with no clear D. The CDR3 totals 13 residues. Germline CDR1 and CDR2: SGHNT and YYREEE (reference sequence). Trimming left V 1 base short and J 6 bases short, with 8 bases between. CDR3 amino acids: CASSLPQINEQFF. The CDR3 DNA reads TGTGCCAGCAGCTTGCCCCAGATCAATGAGCAGTTCTTC.

CDR3 coding DNA: TGTGCCAGCACGGCGGGACAAGAGACCCAGTACTTC. Its protein is CASTAGQETQYF. The chain recombines TRBV6-5 with TRBJ2-5; the D gene is possibly TRBD2 (6 bases). V lost 7 bases to trimming and J lost 2 bases, with 8 bases between them. The germline V gene encodes CDR1 MNHEY and CDR2 SVGAGI. CDR3 length equals 12 residues.

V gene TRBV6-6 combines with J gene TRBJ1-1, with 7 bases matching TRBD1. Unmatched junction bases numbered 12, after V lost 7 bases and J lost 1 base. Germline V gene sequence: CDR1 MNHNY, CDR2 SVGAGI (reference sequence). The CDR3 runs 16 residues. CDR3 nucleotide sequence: TGTGCCAGCAACCACTCCCCAGCAGGGGGGAACACTGAAGCTTTCTTT. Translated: CASNHSPAGGNTEAFF.

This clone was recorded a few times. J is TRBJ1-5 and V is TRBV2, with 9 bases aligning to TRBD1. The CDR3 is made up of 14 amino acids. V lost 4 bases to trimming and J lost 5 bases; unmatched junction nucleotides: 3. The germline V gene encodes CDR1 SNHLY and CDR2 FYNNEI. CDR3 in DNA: TGTGCCAGCAGTGGCGGACAGGGGTATCAGCCCCAGCATTTT. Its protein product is CASSGGQGYQPQHF.

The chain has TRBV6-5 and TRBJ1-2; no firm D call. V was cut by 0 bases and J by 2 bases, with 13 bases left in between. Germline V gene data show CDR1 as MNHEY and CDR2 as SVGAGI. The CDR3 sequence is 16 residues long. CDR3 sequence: CASSYSASTTNYGYTF. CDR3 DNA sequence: TGTGCCAGCAGTTACTCCGCCAGCACTACCAACTATGGCTACACCTTC.

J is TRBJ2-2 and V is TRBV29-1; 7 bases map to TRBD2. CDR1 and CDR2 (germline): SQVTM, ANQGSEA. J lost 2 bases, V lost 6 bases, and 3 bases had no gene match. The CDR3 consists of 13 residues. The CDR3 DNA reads TGCAGCGTGGGGGACTACAACACCGGGGAGCTGTTTTTT. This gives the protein CSVGDYNTGELFF.

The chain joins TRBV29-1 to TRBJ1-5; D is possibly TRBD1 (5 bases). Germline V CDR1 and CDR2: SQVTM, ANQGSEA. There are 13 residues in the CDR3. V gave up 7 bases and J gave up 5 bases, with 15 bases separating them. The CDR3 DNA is TGCAGCGCCGGAGGGGTGGGGGATCAGCCCCAGCATTTT. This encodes CSAGGVGDQPQHF.

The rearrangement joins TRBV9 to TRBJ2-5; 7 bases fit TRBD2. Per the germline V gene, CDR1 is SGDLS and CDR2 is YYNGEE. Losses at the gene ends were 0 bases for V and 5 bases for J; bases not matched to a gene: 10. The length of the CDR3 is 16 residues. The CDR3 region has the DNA TGTGCCAGCAGCGTAGCGAGGGAGGGATCATGGGAGACCCAGTACTTC. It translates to CASSVAREGSWETQYF.

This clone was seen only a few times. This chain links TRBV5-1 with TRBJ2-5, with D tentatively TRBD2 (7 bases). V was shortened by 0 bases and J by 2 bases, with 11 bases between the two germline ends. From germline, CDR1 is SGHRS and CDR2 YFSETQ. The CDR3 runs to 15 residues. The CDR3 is CASSLEKGGQETQYF. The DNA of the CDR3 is TGCGCCAGCAGCTTGGAGAAGGGGGGGCAAGAGACCCAGTACTTC. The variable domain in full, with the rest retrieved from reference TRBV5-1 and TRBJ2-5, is KAGVTQTPRYLIKTRGQQVTLSCSPISGHRSVSWYQQTPGQGLQFLFEYFSETQRNKGNFPGRFSGRQFSNSRSEMNVSTLELGDSALYLCASSLEKGGQETQYFGPGTRLLVL.